One sample yielded the 3 T cell receptor beta chains listed below, sequenced in a study of T cells in localized non-small cell lung cancer. Here immunoSEQ multiplex PCR was the method, and the copy in TCRdb shows in-frame clones only, minus some. The table includes around 30,000 clones, about 90% detected once. The source material was PBMCs, sampled before any cancer treatment. The receptors were sampled from a man aged 35-69 years with stage II lung adenocarcinoma.

V is TRBV15 and J is TRBJ2-5; no definite D call. V was shortened by 0 bases and J by 7 bases, with 12 bases between the two germline ends. Germline values: CDR1 LNHNV, CDR2 YYDKDF (reference sequence). The CDR3 loop spans 14 amino acids. For the CDR3, the DNA is TGTGCCACCAGCAGAGATCGGGCAGGTCGGACCCAGTACTTC. Translated, it gives CATSRDRAGRTQYF. The complete variable domain, with remaining parts taken from reference TRBV15 and TRBJ2-5, reads DAMVIQNPRYQVTQFGKPVTLSCSQTLNHNVMYWYQQKSSQAPKLLFHYYDKDFNNEADTPDNFQSRRPNTSFCFLDIRSPGLGDTAMYLCATSRDRAGRTQYFGPGTRLLVL.

In this sample, this clone turned up once. The CDR3 here is CASSPRALSNEKLFF. CDR3 DNA sequence: TGTGCCAGCAGCCCCAGGGCATTATCTAATGAAAAACTGTTTTTT. The chain combines TRBV28 with TRBJ1-4; tentatively, D is TRBD1 (5 bases). The V and J ends lost 6 bases and 3 bases respectively, with 14 bases between them. Germline-derived CDR1 and CDR2 are MDHEN and SYDVKM. There are 15 residues in the CDR3.

The rearrangement links TRBV28 to TRBJ1-3, with D possibly being TRBD1 (6 bases). Trimming took 5 bases from V and 7 from J, leaving 15 bases between them. Germline lookup yields CDR1 MDHEN and CDR2 SYDVKM. The CDR3 has 14 amino acids. Here the CDR3 DNA reads TGTGCCAGCAGTATCCCTCGGGGGCGGAACACCATATATTTT. This gives the protein CASSIPRGRNTIYF.